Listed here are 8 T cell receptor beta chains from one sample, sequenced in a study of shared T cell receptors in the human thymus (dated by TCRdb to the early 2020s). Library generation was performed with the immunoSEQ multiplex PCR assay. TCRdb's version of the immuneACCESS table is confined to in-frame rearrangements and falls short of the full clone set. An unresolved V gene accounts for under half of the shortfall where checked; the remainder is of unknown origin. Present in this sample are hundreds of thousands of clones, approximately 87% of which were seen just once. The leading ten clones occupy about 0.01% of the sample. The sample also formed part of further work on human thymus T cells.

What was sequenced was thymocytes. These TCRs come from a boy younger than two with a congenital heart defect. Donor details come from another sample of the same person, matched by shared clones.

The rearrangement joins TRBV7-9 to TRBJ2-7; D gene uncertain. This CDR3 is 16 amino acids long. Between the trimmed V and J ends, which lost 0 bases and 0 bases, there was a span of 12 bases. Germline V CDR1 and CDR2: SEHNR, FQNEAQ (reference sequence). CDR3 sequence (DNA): TGTGCCAGCAGCTTAGCCCCAGTTACGGGCTCCTACGAGCAGTACTTC. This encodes CASSLAPVTGSYEQYF. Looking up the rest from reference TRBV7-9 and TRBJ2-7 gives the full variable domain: DTGVSQNPRHKITKRGQNVTFRCDPISEHNRLYWYRQTLGQGPEFLTYFQNEAQLEKSRLLSDRFSAERPKGSFSTLEIQRTEQGDSAMYLCASSLAPVTGSYEQYFGPGTRLTVT.

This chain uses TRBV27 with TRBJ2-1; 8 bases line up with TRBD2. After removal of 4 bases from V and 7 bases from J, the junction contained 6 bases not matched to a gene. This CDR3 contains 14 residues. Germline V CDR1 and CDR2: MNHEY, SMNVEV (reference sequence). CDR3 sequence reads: CASSCREGHNEQFF. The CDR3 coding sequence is TGTGCCAGCAGTTGCCGGGAGGGCCATAATGAGCAGTTCTTC.

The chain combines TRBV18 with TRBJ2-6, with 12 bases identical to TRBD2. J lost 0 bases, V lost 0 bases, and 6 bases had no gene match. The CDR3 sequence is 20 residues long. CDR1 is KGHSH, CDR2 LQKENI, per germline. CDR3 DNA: TGTGCCAGCTCACCACCTCGACTAGCGGGAGCGAACTCTGGGGCCAACGTCCTGACTTTC. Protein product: CASSPPRLAGANSGANVLTF.

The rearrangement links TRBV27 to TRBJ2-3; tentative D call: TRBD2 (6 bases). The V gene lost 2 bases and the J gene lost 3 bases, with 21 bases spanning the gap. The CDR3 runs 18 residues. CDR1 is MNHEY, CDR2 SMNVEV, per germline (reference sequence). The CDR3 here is CASSLIVREEPWTDTQYF. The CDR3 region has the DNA TGTGCCAGCAGTTTAATCGTCAGGGAGGAACCATGGACAGATACGCAGTATTTT.

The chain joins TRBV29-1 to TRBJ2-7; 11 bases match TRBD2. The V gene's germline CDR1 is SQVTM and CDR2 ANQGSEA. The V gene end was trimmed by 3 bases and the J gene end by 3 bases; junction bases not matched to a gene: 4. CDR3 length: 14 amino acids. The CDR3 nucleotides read TGCAGCGTTGACCCCGGGACTAGCGGCTACGAGCAGTACTTC. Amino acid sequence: CSVDPGTSGYEQYF.

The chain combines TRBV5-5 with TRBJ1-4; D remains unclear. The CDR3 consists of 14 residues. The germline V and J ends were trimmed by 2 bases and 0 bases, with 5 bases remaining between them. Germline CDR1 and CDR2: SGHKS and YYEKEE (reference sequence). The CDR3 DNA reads TGTGCCAGCAGCTTAACAGCAACTAATGAAAAACTGTTTTTT. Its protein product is CASSLTATNEKLFF.

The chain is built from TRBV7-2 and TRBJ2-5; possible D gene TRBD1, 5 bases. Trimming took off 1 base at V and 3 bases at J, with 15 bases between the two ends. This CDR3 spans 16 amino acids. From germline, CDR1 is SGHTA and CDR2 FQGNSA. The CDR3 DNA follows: TGTGCCAGCAGCTTAGACCCCACAGAGGACAAAGAGACCCAGTACTTC. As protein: CASSLDPTEDKETQYF. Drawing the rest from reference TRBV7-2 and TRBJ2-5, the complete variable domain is GAGVSQSPSNKVTEKGKDVELRCDPISGHTALYWYRQSLGQGLEFLIYFQGNSAPDKSGLPSDRFSAERTGGSVSTLTIQRTQQEDSAVYLCASSLDPTEDKETQYFGPGTRLLVL.

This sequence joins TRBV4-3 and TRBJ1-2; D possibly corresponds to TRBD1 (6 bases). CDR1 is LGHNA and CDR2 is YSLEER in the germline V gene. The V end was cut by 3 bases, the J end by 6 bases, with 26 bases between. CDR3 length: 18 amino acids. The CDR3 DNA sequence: TGCGCCAGCAGCCACGCGTCGCCGGACAGCCCATGGTGGGATGGCTACACCTTC. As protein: CASSHASPDSPWWDGYTF.